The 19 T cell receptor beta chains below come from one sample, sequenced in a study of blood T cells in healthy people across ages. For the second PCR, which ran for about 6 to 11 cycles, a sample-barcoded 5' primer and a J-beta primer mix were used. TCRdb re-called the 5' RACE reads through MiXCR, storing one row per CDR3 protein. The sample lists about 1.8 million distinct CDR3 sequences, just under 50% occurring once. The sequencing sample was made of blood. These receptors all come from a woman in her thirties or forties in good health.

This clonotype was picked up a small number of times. In nucleotides, the CDR3 is TGTGCCACCAGCAGAGATAATAGGAACTATGGCTACACCTTC. It specifies CATSRDNRNYGYTF. The rearrangement uses TRBV15 and TRBJ1-2, with no clear D. From germline, CDR1 is LNHNV and CDR2 YYDKDF (reference sequence). Trimming took 0 bases from V and 2 from J, leaving 7 bases between them. The CDR3 is 14 amino acids.

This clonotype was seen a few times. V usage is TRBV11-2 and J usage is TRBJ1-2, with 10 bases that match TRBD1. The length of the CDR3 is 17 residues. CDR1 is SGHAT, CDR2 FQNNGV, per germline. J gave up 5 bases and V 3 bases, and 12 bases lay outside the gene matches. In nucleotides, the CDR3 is TGTGCCAGCAGCTTTGGGACAGGGGTCAGGGAGCTTTATGGCTACACCTTC. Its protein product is CASSFGTGVRELYGYTF.

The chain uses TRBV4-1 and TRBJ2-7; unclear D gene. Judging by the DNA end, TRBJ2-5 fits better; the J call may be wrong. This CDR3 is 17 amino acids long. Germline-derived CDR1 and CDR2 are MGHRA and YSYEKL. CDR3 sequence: CASSQDPFVGRLETQYF. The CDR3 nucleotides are TGCGCCAGCAGCCAAGATCCCTTCGTTGGAAGGTTGGAGACCCAGTACTTC.

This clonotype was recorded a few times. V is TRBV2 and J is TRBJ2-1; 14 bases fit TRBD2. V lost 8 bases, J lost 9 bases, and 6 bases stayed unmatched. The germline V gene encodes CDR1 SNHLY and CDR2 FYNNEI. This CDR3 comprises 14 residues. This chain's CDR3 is CASGRLAGGGEQFF. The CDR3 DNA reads TGTGCCAGCGGTAGACTAGCGGGGGGGGGTGAGCAGTTCTTC. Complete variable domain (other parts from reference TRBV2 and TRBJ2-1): EPEVTQTPSHQVTQMGQEVILRCVPISNHLYFYWYRQILGQKVEFLVSFYNNEISEKSEIFDDQFSVERPDGSNFTLKIRSTKLEDSAMYFCASGRLAGGGEQFFGPGTRLTVL.

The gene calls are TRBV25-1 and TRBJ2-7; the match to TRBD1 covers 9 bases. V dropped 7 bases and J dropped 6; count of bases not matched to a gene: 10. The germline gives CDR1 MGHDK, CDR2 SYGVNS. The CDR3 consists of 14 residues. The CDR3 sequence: CASKPTGGGTEQYF. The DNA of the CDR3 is TGTGCCAGCAAGCCCACAGGGGGCGGGACCGAGCAGTACTTC.

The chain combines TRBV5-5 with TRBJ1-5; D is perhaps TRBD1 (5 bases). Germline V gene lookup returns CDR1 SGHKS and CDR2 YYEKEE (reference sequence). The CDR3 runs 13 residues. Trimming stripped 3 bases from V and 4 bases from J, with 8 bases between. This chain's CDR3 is CASSSDTNQPQHF. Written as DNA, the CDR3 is TGTGCCAGCAGCTCGGACACAAATCAGCCCCAGCATTTT.

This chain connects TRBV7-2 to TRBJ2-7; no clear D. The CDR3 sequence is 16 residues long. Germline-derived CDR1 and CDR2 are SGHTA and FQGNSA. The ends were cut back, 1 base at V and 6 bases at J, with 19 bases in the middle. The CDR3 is CASSLGTVGRLGEQYF. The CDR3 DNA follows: TGTGCCAGCAGCTTAGGCACGGTTGGACGGCTCGGCGAGCAGTACTTC.

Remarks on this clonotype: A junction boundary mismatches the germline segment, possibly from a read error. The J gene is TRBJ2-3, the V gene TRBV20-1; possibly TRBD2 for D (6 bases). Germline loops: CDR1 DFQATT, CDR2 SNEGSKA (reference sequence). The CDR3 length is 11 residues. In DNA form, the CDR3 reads TGCAGTGTCACGGGAGCTACTACGCAGTCTTTT. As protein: CSVTGATTQSF.

CDR3 in DNA: TGCGCCAGCAGCTTGGCCTTAGCTCTAGCGGAGACGCAGTATTTT. It codes for CASSLALALAETQYF. The rearrangement links TRBV5-1 to TRBJ2-3; 7 bases match TRBD2. Germline-derived CDR1 and CDR2 are SGHRS and YFSETQ. There are 15 residues in the CDR3. V gave up 0 bases and J gave up 9 bases; unmatched junction bases: 10.

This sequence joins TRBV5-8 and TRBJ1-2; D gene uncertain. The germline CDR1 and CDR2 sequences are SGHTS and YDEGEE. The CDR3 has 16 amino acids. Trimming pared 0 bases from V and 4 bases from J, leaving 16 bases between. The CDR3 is CASSLEGWRASYGYTF. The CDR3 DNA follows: TGTGCCAGCAGCTTGGAAGGTTGGAGGGCTAGCTATGGCTACACCTTC.

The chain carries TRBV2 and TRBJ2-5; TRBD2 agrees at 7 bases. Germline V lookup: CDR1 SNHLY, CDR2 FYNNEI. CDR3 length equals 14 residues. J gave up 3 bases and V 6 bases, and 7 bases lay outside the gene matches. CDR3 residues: CASRWDGLEETQYF. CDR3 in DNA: TGTGCCAGCAGGTGGGACGGACTAGAAGAGACCCAGTACTTC.

The CDR3 nucleotides are TGCGCCAGCAGCCCCGTAGCGGGAGGCACAGATACGCAGTATTTT. Translating gives CASSPVAGGTDTQYF. V gene TRBV4-1 combines with J gene TRBJ2-3, with TRBD2 matching over 9 bases. V was pared by 4 bases and J by 1 base, with 3 bases of the junction left unmatched. The CDR3 loop spans 15 amino acids. Per the germline V gene, CDR1 is MGHRA and CDR2 is YSYEKL.

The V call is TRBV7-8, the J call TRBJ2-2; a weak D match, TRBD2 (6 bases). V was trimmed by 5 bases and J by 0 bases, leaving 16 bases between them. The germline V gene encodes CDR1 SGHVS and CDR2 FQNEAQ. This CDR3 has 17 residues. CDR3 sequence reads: CASSLGGGVPNTGELFF. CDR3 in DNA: TGTGCCAGCAGCCTCGGGGGTGGGGTCCCGAACACCGGGGAGCTGTTTTTT. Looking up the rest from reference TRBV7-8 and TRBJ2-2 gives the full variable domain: GAGVSQSPRYKVAKRGQDVALRCDPISGHVSLFWYQQALGQGPEFLTYFQNEAQLDKSGLPSDRFFAERPEGSVSTLKIQRTQQEDSAVYLCASSLGGGVPNTGELFFGEGSRLTVL.

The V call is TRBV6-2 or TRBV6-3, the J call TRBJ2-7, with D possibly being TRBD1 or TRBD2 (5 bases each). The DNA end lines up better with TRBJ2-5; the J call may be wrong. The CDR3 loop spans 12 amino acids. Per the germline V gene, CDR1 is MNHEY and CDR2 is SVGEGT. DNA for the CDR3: TGTGCCAGTACCCTCCCTGGGGGGACCCAGTACTTC. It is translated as CASTLPGGTQYF.

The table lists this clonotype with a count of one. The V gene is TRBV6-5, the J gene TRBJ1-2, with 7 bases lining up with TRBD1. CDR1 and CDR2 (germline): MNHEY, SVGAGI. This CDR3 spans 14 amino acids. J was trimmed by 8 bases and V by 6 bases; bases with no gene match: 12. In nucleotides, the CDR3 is TGTGCCAGCAGCCGGGAGACAGGGTTGGAAGGCTACACCTTC. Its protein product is CASSRETGLEGYTF.

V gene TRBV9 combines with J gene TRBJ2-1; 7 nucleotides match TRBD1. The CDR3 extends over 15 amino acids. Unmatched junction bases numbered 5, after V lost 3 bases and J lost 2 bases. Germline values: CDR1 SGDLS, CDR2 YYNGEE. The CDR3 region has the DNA TGTGCCAGCAGCGATACAGGGGCCCCCTACAATGAGCAGTTCTTC. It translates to CASSDTGAPYNEQFF.

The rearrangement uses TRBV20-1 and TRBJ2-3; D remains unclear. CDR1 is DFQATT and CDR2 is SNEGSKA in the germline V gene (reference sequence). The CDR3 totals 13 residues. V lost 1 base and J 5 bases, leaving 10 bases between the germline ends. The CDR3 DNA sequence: TGCAGTGCTAGAGGAGGTAGCTTAGATACGCAGTATTTT. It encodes CSARGGSLDTQYF.

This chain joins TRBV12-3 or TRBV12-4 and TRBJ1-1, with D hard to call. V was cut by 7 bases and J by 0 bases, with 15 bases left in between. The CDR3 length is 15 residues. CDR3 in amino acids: CASTFSSTVNTEAFF. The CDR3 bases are TGTGCCAGCACTTTCTCGTCGACGGTGAACACTGAAGCTTTCTTT.

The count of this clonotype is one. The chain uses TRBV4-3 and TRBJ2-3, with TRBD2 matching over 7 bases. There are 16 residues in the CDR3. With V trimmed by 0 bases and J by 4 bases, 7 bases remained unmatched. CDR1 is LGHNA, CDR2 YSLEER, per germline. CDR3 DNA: TGCGCCAGCAGCCAAGAGGGAGCGGGGCAATCAGATACGCAGTATTTT. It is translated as CASSQEGAGQSDTQYF.